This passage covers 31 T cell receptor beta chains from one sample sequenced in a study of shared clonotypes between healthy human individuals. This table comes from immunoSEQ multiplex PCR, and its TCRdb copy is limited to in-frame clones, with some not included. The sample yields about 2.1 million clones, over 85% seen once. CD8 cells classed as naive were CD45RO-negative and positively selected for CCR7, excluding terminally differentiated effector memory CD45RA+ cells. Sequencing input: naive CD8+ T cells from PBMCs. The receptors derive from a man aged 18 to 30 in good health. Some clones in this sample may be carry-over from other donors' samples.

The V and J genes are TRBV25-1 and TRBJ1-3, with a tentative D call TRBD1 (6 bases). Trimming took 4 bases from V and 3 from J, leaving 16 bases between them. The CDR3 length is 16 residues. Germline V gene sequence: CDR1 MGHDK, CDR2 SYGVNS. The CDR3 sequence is CASSVRTEGLGNTIYF. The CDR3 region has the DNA TGTGCCAGCAGTGTACGGACAGAGGGGCTTGGAAACACCATATATTTT.

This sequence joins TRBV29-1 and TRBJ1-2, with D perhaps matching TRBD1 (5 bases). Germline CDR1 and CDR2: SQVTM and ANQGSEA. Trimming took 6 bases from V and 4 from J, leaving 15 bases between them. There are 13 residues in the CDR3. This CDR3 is CSVHSGTLYGYTF. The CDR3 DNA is TGCAGCGTCCATTCCGGGACCCTCTATGGCTACACCTTC.

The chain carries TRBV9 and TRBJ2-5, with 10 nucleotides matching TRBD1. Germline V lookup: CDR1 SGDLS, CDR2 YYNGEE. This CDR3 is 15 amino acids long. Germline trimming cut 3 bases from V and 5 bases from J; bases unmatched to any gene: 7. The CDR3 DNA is TGTGCCAGCAGCGACCAGACAGGGGGCTTGGAGACCCAGTACTTC. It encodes CASSDQTGGLETQYF. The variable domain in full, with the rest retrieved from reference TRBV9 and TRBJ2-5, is DSGVTQTPKHLITATGQRVTLRCSPRSGDLSVYWYQQSLDQGLQFLIQYYNGEERAKGNILERFSAQQFPDLHSELNLSSLELGDSALYFCASSDQTGGLETQYFGPGTRLLVL.

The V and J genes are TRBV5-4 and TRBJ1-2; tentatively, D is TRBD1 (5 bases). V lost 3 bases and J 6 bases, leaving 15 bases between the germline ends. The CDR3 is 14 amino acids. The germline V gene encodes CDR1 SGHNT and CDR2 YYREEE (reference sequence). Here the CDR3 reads CASSWGTGSDGYTF. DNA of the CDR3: TGTGCCAGCAGCTGGGGGACCGGTTCAGATGGCTACACCTTC.

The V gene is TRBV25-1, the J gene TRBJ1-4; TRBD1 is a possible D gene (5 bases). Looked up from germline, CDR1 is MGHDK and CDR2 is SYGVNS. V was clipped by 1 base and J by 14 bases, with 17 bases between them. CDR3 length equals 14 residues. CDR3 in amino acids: CASSEWGSEGSLFF. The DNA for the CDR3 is TGTGCCAGCAGTGAATGGGGCTCCGAGGGATCTCTGTTTTTT. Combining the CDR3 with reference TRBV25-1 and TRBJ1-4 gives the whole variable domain EADIYQTPRYLVIGTGKKITLECSQTMGHDKMYWYQQDPGMELHLIHYSYGVNSTEKGDLSSESTVSRIRTEHFPLTLESARPSHTSQYLCASSEWGSEGSLFFGSGTQLSVL.

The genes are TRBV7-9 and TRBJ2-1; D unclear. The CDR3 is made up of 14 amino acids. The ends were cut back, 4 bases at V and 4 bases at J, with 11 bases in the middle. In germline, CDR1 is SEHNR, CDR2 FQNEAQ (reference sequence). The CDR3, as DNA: TGTGCCAGCAGCTCGCGGACCCCTTACAATGAGCAGTTCTTC. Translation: CASSSRTPYNEQFF.

This CDR3 is CASRVVGVQDEQYF. The DNA for the CDR3 is TGTGCCAGCAGAGTCGTAGGTGTCCAGGACGAGCAGTACTTC. The chain uses TRBV7-9 and TRBJ2-7, with D unresolved. The CDR3 contains 14 residues. The germline V gene has CDR1 SEHNR and CDR2 FQNEAQ (reference sequence). V was trimmed by 6 bases and J by 5 bases, leaving 17 bases between them.

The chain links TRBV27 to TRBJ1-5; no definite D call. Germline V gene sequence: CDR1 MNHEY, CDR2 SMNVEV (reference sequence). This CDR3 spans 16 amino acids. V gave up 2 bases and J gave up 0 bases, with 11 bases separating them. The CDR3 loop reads CASSLVGSYSNQPQHF. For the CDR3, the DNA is TGTGCCAGCAGTTTAGTGGGCAGCTATAGCAATCAGCCCCAGCATTTT.

The CDR3, as DNA: TGTGCCATCACCCAGGGGGGGGGAGCGGAAGAGCAGTACTTC. Translating it yields CAITQGGGAEEQYF. The chain joins TRBV10-3 to TRBJ2-7; either TRBD1 or TRBD2 may supply D (7 bases each). Germline CDR1 is ENHRY and CDR2 is SYGVKD. V was shortened by 7 bases and J by 7 bases, with 20 bases between the two germline ends. CDR3 length: 14 amino acids.

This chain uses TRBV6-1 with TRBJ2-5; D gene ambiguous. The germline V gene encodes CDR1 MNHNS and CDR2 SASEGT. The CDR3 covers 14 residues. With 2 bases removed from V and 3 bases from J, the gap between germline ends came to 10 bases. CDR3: CASSEFRLEETQYF. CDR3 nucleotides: TGTGCCAGCAGTGAATTCAGGCTAGAAGAGACCCAGTACTTC.

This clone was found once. DNA for the CDR3: TGTGCCATCAGTGAGTCGGGACAGGGGATGTCCAATGAGCAGTTCTTC. It encodes CAISESGQGMSNEQFF. The chain couples TRBV10-3 to TRBJ2-1; 10 bases agree with TRBD1. Trimming removed 0 bases from V and 6 bases from J; junction bases left unmatched: 5. Germline V gives CDR1 ENHRY, CDR2 SYGVKD. This CDR3 is built from 16 residues.

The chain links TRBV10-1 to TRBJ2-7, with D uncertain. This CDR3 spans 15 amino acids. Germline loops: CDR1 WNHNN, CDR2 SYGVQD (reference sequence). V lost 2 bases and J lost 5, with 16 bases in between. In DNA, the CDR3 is TGCGCCAGCAGTGAGGTTCCGGCCCGGGCGGACGAGCAGTACTTC. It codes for CASSEVPARADEQYF.

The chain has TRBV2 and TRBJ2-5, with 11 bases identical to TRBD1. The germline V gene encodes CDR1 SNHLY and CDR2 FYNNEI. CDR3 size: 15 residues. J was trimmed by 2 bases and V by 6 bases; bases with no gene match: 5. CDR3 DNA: TGTGCCAGCAGCAGGACAGGGGGCAAACAAGAGACCCAGTACTTC. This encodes CASSRTGGKQETQYF.

The chain's CDR3 is CASSPTSADTQYF. Written as DNA, the CDR3 is TGTGCCAGCAGCCCGACTAGCGCCGATACGCAGTATTTT. This sequence joins TRBV13 and TRBJ2-3, with TRBD2 matching 8 bases. The ends lost 5 bases at V and 6 bases at J; junction bases unmatched: 4. Germline values: CDR1 PRHDT, CDR2 FYEKMQ (reference sequence). This CDR3 contains 13 residues.

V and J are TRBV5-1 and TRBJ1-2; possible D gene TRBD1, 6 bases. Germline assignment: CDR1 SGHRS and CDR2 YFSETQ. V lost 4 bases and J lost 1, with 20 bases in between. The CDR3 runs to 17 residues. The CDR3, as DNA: TGCGCCAGCAGCCCAACACTACAGGGCACACTTAACTATGGCTACACCTTC. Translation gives CASSPTLQGTLNYGYTF.

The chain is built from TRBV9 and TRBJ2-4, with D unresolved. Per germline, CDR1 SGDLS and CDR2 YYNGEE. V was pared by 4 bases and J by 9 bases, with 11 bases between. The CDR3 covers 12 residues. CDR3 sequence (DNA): TGTGCCAGCAGCCCCAATAGAGGCATTCAGTACTTC. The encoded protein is CASSPNRGIQYF.

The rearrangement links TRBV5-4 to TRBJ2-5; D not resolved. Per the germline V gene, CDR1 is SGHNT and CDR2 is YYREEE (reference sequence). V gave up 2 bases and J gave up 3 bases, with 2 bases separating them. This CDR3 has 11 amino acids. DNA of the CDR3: TGTGCCAGCAGCTTAGAAGAGACCCAGTACTTC. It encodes CASSLEETQYF.

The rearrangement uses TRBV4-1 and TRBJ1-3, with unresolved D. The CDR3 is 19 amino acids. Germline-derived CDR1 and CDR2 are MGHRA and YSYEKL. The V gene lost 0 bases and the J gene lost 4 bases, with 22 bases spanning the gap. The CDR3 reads CASSQDPPNVSDFGNTIYF. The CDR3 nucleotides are TGCGCCAGCAGCCAAGATCCCCCCAATGTATCAGATTTCGGAAACACCATATATTTT.

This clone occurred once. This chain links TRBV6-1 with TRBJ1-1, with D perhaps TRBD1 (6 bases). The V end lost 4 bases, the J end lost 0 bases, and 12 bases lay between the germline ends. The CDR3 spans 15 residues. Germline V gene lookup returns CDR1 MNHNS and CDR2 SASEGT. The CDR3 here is CASSVGASMNTEAFF. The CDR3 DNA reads TGTGCCAGCAGTGTGGGGGCTTCTATGAACACTGAAGCTTTCTTT.

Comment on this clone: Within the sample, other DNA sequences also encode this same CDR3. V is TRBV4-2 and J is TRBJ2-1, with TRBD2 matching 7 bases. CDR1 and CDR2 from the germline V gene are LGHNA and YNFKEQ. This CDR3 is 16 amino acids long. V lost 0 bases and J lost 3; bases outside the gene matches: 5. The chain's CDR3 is CASSQDRSGVYNEQFF. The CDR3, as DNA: TGTGCCAGCAGCCAAGATCGGAGCGGGGTCTACAATGAGCAGTTCTTC.

The DNA for the CDR3 is TGTGCCAGCTCACCATTCCGACCGCCGAAGGGGCAAGAGACCCAGTACTTC. This encodes CASSPFRPPKGQETQYF. The chain carries TRBV18 and TRBJ2-5, with D perhaps TRBD1 (5 bases). This CDR3 spans 17 amino acids. Germline V gene data show CDR1 as KGHSH and CDR2 as LQKENI. The ends were cut back, 2 bases at V and 2 bases at J, with 18 bases in the middle.

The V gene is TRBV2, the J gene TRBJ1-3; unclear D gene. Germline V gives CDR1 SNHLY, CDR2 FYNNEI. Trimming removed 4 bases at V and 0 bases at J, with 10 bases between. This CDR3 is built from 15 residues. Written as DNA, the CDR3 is TGTGCCAGCAGTGCAGGCTTGAGCTCTGGAAACACCATATATTTT. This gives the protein CASSAGLSSGNTIYF.

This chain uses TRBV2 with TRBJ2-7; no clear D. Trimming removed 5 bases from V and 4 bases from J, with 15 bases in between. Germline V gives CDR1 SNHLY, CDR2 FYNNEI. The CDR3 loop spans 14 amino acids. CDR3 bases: TGTGCCAGCAGTACGACAACGGCCGGGTACGAGCAGTACTTC. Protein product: CASSTTTAGYEQYF.

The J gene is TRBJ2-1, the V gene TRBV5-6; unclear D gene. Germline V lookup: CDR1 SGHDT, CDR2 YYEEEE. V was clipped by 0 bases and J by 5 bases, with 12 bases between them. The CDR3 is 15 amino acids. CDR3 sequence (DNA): TGTGCCAGCAGCTTGGACCTTGGATGGGACAATGAGCAGTTCTTC. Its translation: CASSLDLGWDNEQFF.

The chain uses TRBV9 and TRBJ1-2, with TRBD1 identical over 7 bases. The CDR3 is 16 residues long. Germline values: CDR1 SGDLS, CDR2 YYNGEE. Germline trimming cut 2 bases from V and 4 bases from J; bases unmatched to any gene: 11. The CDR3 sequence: CASSVYVAGGPYGYTF. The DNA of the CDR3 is TGTGCCAGCAGCGTCTACGTGGCAGGGGGTCCCTATGGCTACACCTTC.

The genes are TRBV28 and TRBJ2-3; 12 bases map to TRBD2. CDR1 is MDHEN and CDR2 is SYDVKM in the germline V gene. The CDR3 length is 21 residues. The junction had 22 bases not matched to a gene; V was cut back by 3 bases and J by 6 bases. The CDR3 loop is CASSFYYFPSGRAGVQDTQYF. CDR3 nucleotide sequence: TGTGCCAGCAGTTTTTATTATTTTCCTAGCGGGAGGGCCGGCGTTCAGGATACGCAGTATTTT. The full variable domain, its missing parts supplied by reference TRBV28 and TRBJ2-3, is DVKVTQSSRYLVKRTGEKVFLECVQDMDHENMFWYRQDPGLGLRLIYFSYDVKMKEKGDIPEGYSVSREKKERFSLILESASTNQTSMYLCASSFYYFPSGRAGVQDTQYFGPGTRLTVL.

CDR3 DNA: TGTGCCAGCAGTTTCAGCCTTCGCAATGAGCAGTTCTTC. It specifies CASSFSLRNEQFF. The chain is built from TRBV27 and TRBJ2-1; D is uncertain. V was clipped by 3 bases and J by 6 bases, with 9 bases between them. Germline-derived CDR1 and CDR2 are MNHEY and SMNVEV (reference sequence). This CDR3 has 13 amino acids.

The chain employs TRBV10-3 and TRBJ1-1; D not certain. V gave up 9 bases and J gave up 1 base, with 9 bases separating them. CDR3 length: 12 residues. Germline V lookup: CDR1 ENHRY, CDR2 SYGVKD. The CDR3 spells CAMKTENTEAFF. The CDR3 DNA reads TGTGCCATGAAAACTGAGAACACTGAAGCTTTCTTT.

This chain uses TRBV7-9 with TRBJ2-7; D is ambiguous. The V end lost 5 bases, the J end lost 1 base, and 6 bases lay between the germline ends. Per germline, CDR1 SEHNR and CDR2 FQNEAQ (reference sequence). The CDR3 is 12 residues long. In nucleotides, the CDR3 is TGTGCCAGCAGCATTACGTCCTACGAGCAGTACTTC. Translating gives CASSITSYEQYF.

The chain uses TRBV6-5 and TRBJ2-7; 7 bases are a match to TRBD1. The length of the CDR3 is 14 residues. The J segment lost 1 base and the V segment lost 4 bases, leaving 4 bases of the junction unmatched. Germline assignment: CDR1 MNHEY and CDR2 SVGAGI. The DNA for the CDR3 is TGTGCCAGCAGTTTGGGCAGGGGGTCCTACGAGCAGTACTTC. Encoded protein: CASSLGRGSYEQYF.

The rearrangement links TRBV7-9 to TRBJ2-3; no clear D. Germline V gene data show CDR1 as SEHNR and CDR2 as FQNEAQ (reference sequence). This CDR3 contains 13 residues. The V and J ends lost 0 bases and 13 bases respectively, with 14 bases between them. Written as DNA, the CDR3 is TGTGCCAGCAGCTTAGCGAGGACCCAAGGTGAGTATTTT. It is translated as CASSLARTQGEYF.